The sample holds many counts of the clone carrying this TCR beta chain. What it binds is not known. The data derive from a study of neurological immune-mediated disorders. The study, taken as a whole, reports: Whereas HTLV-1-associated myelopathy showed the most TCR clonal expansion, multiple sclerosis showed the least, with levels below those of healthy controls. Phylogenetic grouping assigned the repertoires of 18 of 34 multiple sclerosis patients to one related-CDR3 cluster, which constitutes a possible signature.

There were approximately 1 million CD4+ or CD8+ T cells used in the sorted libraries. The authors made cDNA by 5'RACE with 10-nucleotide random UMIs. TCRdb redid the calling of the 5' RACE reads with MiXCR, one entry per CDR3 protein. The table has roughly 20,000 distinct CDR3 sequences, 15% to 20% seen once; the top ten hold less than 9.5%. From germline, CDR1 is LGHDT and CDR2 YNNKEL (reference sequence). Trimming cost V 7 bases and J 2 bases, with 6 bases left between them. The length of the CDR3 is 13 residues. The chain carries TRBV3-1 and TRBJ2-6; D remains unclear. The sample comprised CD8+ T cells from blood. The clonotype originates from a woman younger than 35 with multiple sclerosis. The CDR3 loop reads CASKRTGANVLTF. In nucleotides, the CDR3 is TGTGCCAGCAAGAGAACTGGGGCCAACGTCCTGACTTTC.